This T cell receptor beta chain derives from a study of Ad26.COV2.S vaccination and SARS-CoV-2 variants. Findings and caveats of the study: Vaccine recipients showed a spike-specific TCR breadth that was higher than in placebo recipients. Analyses that measured TCR breadth and depth may have underestimated total T cell responses.

Treatment noted: 19 received Ad26.COV2.S at low or high dose, single or two shots; about 5 received placebo; per-sample allocation not given. Collection of samples fell on day 63 after the first vaccine or placebo injection. At a Boston site, the person donating was an adult of 18-55 years. The study used a vaccine consisting of an Ad26 vector that expressed Wuhan-strain SARS-CoV-2 spike. Profiling relied on immunoSEQ multiplex PCR, and the TCRdb table lists in-frame clones only, not all of them. The repertoire holds more than 300,000 clones, with roughly 90% as singletons. The ends were cut back, 5 bases at V and 3 bases at J, with 11 bases in the middle. Germline assignment: CDR1 SGHTA and CDR2 FQGNSA. The length of the CDR3 is 14 residues. The table lists this clone with a few counts. The target antigen is unknown.

This rearrangement joins TRBV7-2 to TRBJ1-5; D unclear. The TCR was taken from a person between 18 and 65 years old who received the Ad26.COV2.S COVID-19 vaccine or a placebo. Material: peripheral blood, obtained in a trial of Ad26.COV2.S vaccine versus placebo. In DNA, the CDR3 is TGTGCCAGCAGCCCGAACCGACTCAATCAGCCCCAGCATTTT. Amino acid sequence: CASSPNRLNQPQHF. The complete variable domain, with remaining parts taken from reference TRBV7-2 and TRBJ1-5, reads GAGVSQSPSNKVTEKGKDVELRCDPISGHTALYWYRQSLGQGLEFLIYFQGNSAPDKSGLPSDRFSAERTGGSVSTLTIQRTQQEDSAVYLCASSPNRLNQPQHFGDGTRLSIL.